Below, one T cell receptor beta chain is given with its context. As yet, its antigen is unknown. The V and J ends lost 7 bases and 9 bases, in that order; junction bases with no gene match: 16. The CDR3 runs 17 residues. CDR1 SNHLY and CDR2 FYNNEI come from the germline V gene. Vbeta (60) and Jbeta (13) primers were used in the PCR. Method: immunoSEQ multiplex PCR; TCRdb's copy keeps in-frame clones and lacks some. The table includes some 150,000 clones, roughly 80% detected once. This sample was included in a study of cytomegalovirus exposure and HLA in healthy donors. Study-level findings and limits: Investigators reported under 200 TCR beta chains as tied to cytomegalovirus. Later work associated 16,951 TCR beta sequences with HLA alleles at 0.05 false discovery rate.

This TCR was recovered from a young man in good health and CMV-seropositive. The chain combines TRBV2 with TRBJ2-5; 14 positions agree with TRBD2. Material for sequencing was PBMCs. In nucleotides, the CDR3 is TGTGCCAGCAAGTCGACTAGCGGGAGGGTACCGAGTGGGGCCCAGTACTTC. Its translation: CASKSTSGRVPSGAQYF.